This is a list of T cell receptor beta chains from one sample in a study of lung T cells in sarcoidosis with Löfgren's syndrome. TCRdb re-called the reads through MiXCR, storing one row per CDR3 protein. This table holds fewer than 80,000 distinct CDR3 sequences, 21% found once. Sequenced sample: CD4+ T cells from PBMCs. These receptors were collected from a human donor with sarcoidosis (Löfgren's syndrome or another form), or a control subject (not recorded which). The CDR3 runs from the conserved cysteine through the conserved F or W. The order of the fields is J gene, V gene, clone size, D gene, CDR3 DNA, CDR3 protein. A D gene is named only where the DNA matches it firmly. The size field is filled for only some rows; it gives once, few, many or a size class.

TRBJ2-3 TRBV11-1 few - TGTGCCAGCAGCCCACGGGGAGCTACGCAGTATTTT CASSPRGATQYF
TRBJ2-3 TRBV20-1 many TRBD2 TGCAGTGCCACACTTGGGCGGGAGGGCCAAGGAGATACGCAGTATTTT CSATLGREGQGDTQYF
TRBJ2-5 TRBV28 many TRBD1 TGTGCCAGCAGTCCATCCTACAGGGGACCCCAAGAGACCCAGTACTTC CASSPSYRGPQETQYF
TRBJ1-4 TRBV6-2/TRBV6-3 many TRBD1 TGTGCCAGCAGCCCTGGGACAGATAATGAAAAACTGTTTTTT CASSPGTDNEKLFF
TRBJ1-6 TRBV6-1 many - TGTGCCAGCAGCCAAGGGCGAAGTAATTCACCCCTCCACTTT CASSQGRSNSPLHF
TRBJ2-3 TRBV7-9 many - TGTGCCAGCAGCTTGAGTTGGGGGGACGCAGATACGCAGTATTTT CASSLSWGDADTQYF
TRBJ1-1 TRBV7-9 - TRBD1 TGTGCCAGCAGCCTACAGGGGATGAACACTGAAGCTTTCTTT CASSLQGMNTEAFF
TRBJ2-7 TRBV18 - TRBD2 TGTGCCAGCTCACCAGGGACTAACTACGAGCAGTACTTC CASSPGTNYEQYF
TRBJ2-7 TRBV27 few - TGTGCCAGCAGTTTAAAGTTGCCAGGAGGATCTAATCGGTACGAGCAGTACTTC CASSLKLPGGSNRYEQYF
TRBJ2-3 TRBV28 many - TGTGCCAGCAAAGGAGGGTTTAGAGGTGATACGCAGTATTTT CASKGGFRGDTQYF
TRBJ1-2 TRBV28 - - TGTGCCAGCAGTTTAGAGGGGTTATTGGGCTACACCTTC CASSLEGLLGYTF
TRBJ2-7 TRBV19 few - TGTGCCAGTAGTGCGGAGACAGGTTTGGCCTTCTACGAGCAGTACTTC CASSAETGLAFYEQYF
TRBJ2-2 TRBV20-1 few TRBD2 TGCAGTGCTAGGAGGCCACTAGCGGGGGCCCCCAGCGGGGAGCTGTTTTTT CSARRPLAGAPSGELFF
TRBJ2-3 TRBV11-2 few TRBD2 TGTGCCAGCAGCTCTAGCGGGAGGACCTTTAACACAGATACGCAGTATTTT CASSSSGRTFNTDTQYF
TRBJ2-6 TRBV25-1 many - TGTGCCAGCAGTGAAAGACGGAGCTCTGGGGCCAACGTCCTGACTTTC CASSERRSSGANVLTF
TRBJ2-3 TRBV7-2 many TRBD2 TGTGCCAGCAGCTTAGGGGTAGCGGGAGGGCCAGATACGCAGTATTTT CASSLGVAGGPDTQYF
TRBJ1-4 TRBV20-1 many - TGCAGTGCTAAGAGGGCAGAAAAACTGTTTTTT CSAKRAEKLFF
TRBJ1-1 TRBV15 many - TGTGCCACCAGCAGAGAGGGGAACACTGAAGCTTTCTTT CATSREGNTEAFF
TRBJ2-5 TRBV11-2 - TRBD2 TGTGCCAGCAGCTCCGGGACTACCTCCGGGACCCAGTACTTC CASSSGTTSGTQYF
TRBJ1-1 TRBV7-9 many TRBD1 TGTGCCAGCAGCTTAGGGCCCGACAGGGCTGGAACTGAAGCTTTCTTT CASSLGPDRAGTEAFF
TRBJ1-2 TRBV5-1 many - TGCGCCAGCAGCTTGCAGTCAAACTATGGCTACACCTTC CASSLQSNYGYTF
TRBJ1-5 TRBV7-6 few - TGTGCCAGCAGTTCCCAATCGGGCCAGTATCATCAGCCCCGGCATTTT CASSSQSGQYHQPRHF
TRBJ2-3 TRBV4-1 once TRBD2 TGCGCCAGCAGCCAGGTGCACCAAGGACTAGCGGGAGAGACGCAGTATTTT CASSQVHQGLAGETQYF
TRBJ2-2 TRBV27 many - TGTGCCAGCAGTCCTCAGGTTACCACCGGGGAGCTGTTTTTT CASSPQVTTGELFF
TRBJ1-5 TRBV19 - TRBD1 TGTGCCAGTATTAACAGGGGAAGTGGAAGCAATCAGCCCCAGCATTTT CASINRGSGSNQPQHF
TRBJ2-5 TRBV27 medium-sized - TGTGCCAGCAGTTTATTTGGGGCGGGGACACAAGAGACCCAGTACTTC CASSLFGAGTQETQYF
TRBJ2-1 TRBV15 once TRBD2 TGTGCCACCAGCAGAGCCAGTAAAGCGGGGGGTAGTGAGCAGTCCTTC CATSRASKAGGSEQSF
TRBJ1-2 TRBV2 few TRBD1 TGTGCCAGCAGTGCTGGGACAGCCTATGATCGCTACACCTTC CASSAGTAYDRYTF